This T cell receptor (beta chain) was recorded in a study of lymphopenia after photon versus proton radiotherapy. Remarks on this clone: Its matching antigen is unknown.

CDR1 SGHNT and CDR2 YENEEA come from the germline V gene. The CDR3 length is 13 residues. V was trimmed by 5 bases and J by 10 bases, leaving 12 bases between them. This table comes from immunoSEQ multiplex PCR, and its TCRdb copy is limited to in-frame clones, with some not included. The repertoire has tens of thousands of clones, about 80% of them found once; the top ten carry about 24%. General observations from the study: After the lymphocyte nadir, photon-treated repertoires showed oligoclonal expansion, especially of CD8+ Temra cells. Better survival with proton therapy was suggested as possible, not demonstrated.

The TCR was taken from a woman in her 70s with pancreatic cancer. The material sequenced was peripheral blood, taken from a patient treated with proton-based radiotherapy. The rearrangement uses TRBV11-3 and TRBJ1-6, with D uncertain. Here the CDR3 reads CASSPGRGSPLHF. The CDR3 bases are TGTGCCAGCAGCCCAGGACGGGGATCACCCCTCCACTTT.